This T cell receptor (beta chain) was documented in a study of patients and donors after allogeneic stem cell transplantation. One entry per CDR3 protein results from TCRdb running MiXCR on the RT-PCR reads. The sample comprises 65,000 to 80,000 distinct CDR3 sequences, about 25% of which are singletons, and approximately 26% rests with the top ten. Trimming took off 0 bases at V and 8 bases at J, with 8 bases between the two ends. The length of the CDR3 is 13 residues. From germline, CDR1 is SGHDN and CDR2 FVKESK. The chain combines TRBV14 with TRBJ2-1; D gene unclear. This TCR was recovered from a human donor who was either an allogeneic HSCT recipient or a stem cell or donor lymphocyte infusion donor (not recorded which). It is not recorded whose cells these are; they may come from a transplant donor. Material: blood, either unsorted or a sorted T cell fraction (not recorded which). The CDR3 coding sequence is TGTGCCAGCAGCCAAGATCTTGGGGATGAGCAGTTCTTC. Translating gives CASSQDLGDEQFF.